A selection of T cell receptor beta chains follows, all from one sample in a study of T cell responses to AZD1222 COVID-19 vaccine. Data came from immunoSEQ multiplex PCR; TCRdb stores just in-frame clones and leaves some out. Among about 120,000 clones listed, approximately 88% were seen once. Here the sequenced sample was peripheral blood, taken on day 0 of AZD1222 vaccination. These receptors were taken from an adult in good health. Each CDR3 is given with its conserved first and last residue. D genes are given only for firm matches. Only part of the rows carry a size: once, few, many, or a class if the clone is expanded.

J gene | clone size | D gene | V gene | CDR3 protein | CDR3 DNA
TRBJ2-1 | - | TRBD2 | TRBV6-5 | CASSYDSGRLYNEQFF | TGTGCCAGCAGTTACGATAGCGGGAGGCTATACAATGAGCAGTTCTTC
TRBJ2-3 | - | TRBD2 | TRBV7-2 | CASSLVGAGGPQDTQYF | TGTGCCAGCAGCTTAGTGGGAGCGGGGGGACCTCAGGATACGCAGTATTTT
TRBJ2-7 | - | - | TRBV29-1 | CSVGSFYEQYF | TGCAGCGTTGGTAGCTTCTACGAGCAGTACTTC
TRBJ2-2 | - | - | TRBV19 | CASKEHPNTGELFF | TGTGCCAGTAAGGAACACCCGAACACCGGGGAGCTGTTTTTT
TRBJ1-5 | - | - | TRBV27 | CASSPGTEQSRPQHF | TGTGCCAGCAGTCCCGGGACGGAACAATCGAGGCCCCAGCATTTT
TRBJ1-6 | - | - | TRBV18 | CASSQGTASPLHF | TGTGCCAGCTCACAAGGGACGGCGTCACCCCTCCACTTT
TRBJ1-1 | - | - | TRBV4-1 | CASSRGRLNTEAFF | TGCGCCAGCAGCCGGGGACGGTTGAACACTGAAGCTTTCTTT
TRBJ1-5 | once | - | TRBV19 | CASSIVGRPQPQHF | TGTGCCAGTAGTATAGTGGGACGGCCCCAGCCCCAGCATTTT
TRBJ1-1 | few | - | TRBV30 | CAWSRGETEAFF | TGTGCCTGGAGTAGAGGGGAGACTGAAGCTTTCTTT
TRBJ1-5 | - | - | TRBV3-1/TRBV3-2 | CASSQDLDQNQPQHF | TGTGCCAGCAGCCAAGATTTGGACCAAAATCAGCCCCAGCATTTT
TRBJ2-1 | - | - | TRBV7-2 | CASSLAEEENKQFF | TGTGCCAGCAGCTTAGCCGAAGAGGAAAACAAGCAGTTCTTC
TRBJ1-1 | - | - | TRBV12-3/TRBV12-4 | CASTLGVTEAFF | TGTGCCAGCACCCTTGGAGTGACTGAAGCTTTCTTT
TRBJ2-1 | - | - | TRBV5-8 | CASSPAWEGSEQFF | TGTGCCAGCAGCCCCGCCTGGGAAGGTAGTGAGCAGTTCTTC
TRBJ1-4 | - | - | TRBV7-8 | CASSPGREKLFF | TGTGCCAGCAGCCCAGGCCGTGAAAAACTGTTTTTT
TRBJ1-2 | - | - | TRBV7-2 | CASSLGRAGGNYGYTF | TGTGCCAGCAGCTTAGGGAGAGCCGGGGGTAACTATGGCTACACCTTC
TRBJ2-2 | - | - | TRBV11-2 | CASSAGVVTGELFF | TGTGCCAGCAGCGCAGGGGTAGTAACCGGGGAGCTGTTTTTT
TRBJ1-1 | - | - | TRBV5-1 | CASRQTANTEAFF | TGCGCCAGCCGACAGACCGCTAACACTGAAGCTTTCTTT
TRBJ1-2 | - | TRBD1 | TRBV3-1/TRBV3-2 | CASSLLTGAYTF | TGTGCCAGCAGCCTCCTGACAGGGGCCTACACCTTC
TRBJ1-1 | - | - | TRBV30 | CAWRREDLGEAFF | TGTGCCTGGAGGAGAGAGGATTTGGGTGAAGCTTTCTTT
TRBJ1-4 | - | TRBD1 | TRBV12-3/TRBV12-4 | CASRRDRDEKLFF | TGTGCCAGCAGACGAGACAGGGATGAAAAACTGTTTTTT
TRBJ1-2 | - | TRBD1 | TRBV6-5 | CASRGTGTNYGYTF | TGTGCCAGTCGGGGGACAGGCACTAACTATGGCTACACCTTC
TRBJ1-6 | - | TRBD1 | TRBV2 | CASIETGGKSPLHF | TGTGCCAGCATTGAGACAGGGGGGAAGTCACCCCTCCACTTT
TRBJ2-1 | - | - | TRBV3-1/TRBV3-2 | CASSPTVSPYNEQFF | TGTGCCAGCAGCCCGACTGTTAGCCCCTACAATGAGCAGTTCTTC
TRBJ2-2 | - | - | TRBV12-3/TRBV12-4 | CAGPDTGTGELFF | TGTGCCGGACCCGACACGGGGACCGGGGAGCTGTTTTTT
TRBJ2-2 | - | - | TRBV11-3 | CASFRGTGELFF | TGTGCCAGCTTCAGGGGAACCGGGGAGCTGTTTTTT
TRBJ1-1 | - | TRBD1 | TRBV5-1 | CASSPKGADTEAFF | TGCGCCAGCAGCCCTAAGGGGGCGGACACTGAAGCTTTCTTT
TRBJ2-1 | few | TRBD2 | TRBV27 | CASSGLAGENEQFF | TGTGCCAGCAGTGGGCTAGCGGGAGAGAATGAGCAGTTCTTC
TRBJ1-1 | few | TRBD1 | TRBV24-1 | CATRTGLHTEAFF | TGTGCCACCCGGACAGGATTACACACTGAAGCTTTCTTT
TRBJ1-3 | - | - | TRBV19 | CASSWRSSSGNTIYF | TGTGCCAGTAGTTGGAGGTCTAGCTCTGGAAACACCATATATTTT
TRBJ1-6 | - | - | TRBV12-3/TRBV12-4 | CASSLGGPLHF | TGTGCCAGCAGTTTAGGGGGTCCCCTCCACTTT
TRBJ1-1 | - | - | TRBV18 | CASSLQVSNTEAFF | TGTGCCAGCTCACTGCAGGTGTCGAACACTGAAGCTTTCTTT
TRBJ2-5 | - | - | TRBV5-8 | CASSLSYSDQETQYF | TGTGCCAGCAGCCTCTCCTATAGCGACCAAGAGACCCAGTACTTC
TRBJ1-4 | - | - | TRBV28 | CASGEGGEREKKLFF | TGTGCCAGCGGCGAAGGCGGCGAGAGAGAAAAAAAACTGTTTTTT
TRBJ1-4 | - | TRBD1 | TRBV10-3 | CAISEPGTGSEKLFF | TGTGCCATCAGTGAGCCCGGGACAGGGAGTGAAAAACTGTTTTTT
TRBJ1-1 | - | TRBD1 | TRBV7-2 | CASSLWQGADEAFF | TGTGCCAGCAGCTTATGGCAGGGGGCGGATGAAGCTTTCTTT
TRBJ1-6 | many | - | TRBV6-4 | CASSGDENSPLHF | TGTGCCAGCAGTGGGGATGAGAATTCACCCCTCCACTTT
TRBJ1-3 | - | - | TRBV6-4 | CASSRTAYSGNTIYF | TGTGCCAGCAGTCGGACAGCCTACTCTGGAAACACCATATATTTT
TRBJ1-1 | - | TRBD1 | TRBV10-3 | CATSAGTENTEAFF | TGTGCCACCTCAGCCGGGACAGAGAACACTGAAGCTTTCTTT
TRBJ2-7 | - | TRBD1 | TRBV7-9 | CASSLFRDSSYEQYF | TGTGCCAGCAGCCTCTTCAGGGACAGCTCCTACGAGCAGTACTTC
TRBJ1-1 | - | TRBD1 | TRBV28 | CASSLRSGGANTEAFF | TGTGCCAGCAGTTTAAGGTCAGGGGGCGCAAACACTGAAGCTTTCTTT
TRBJ2-1 | once | TRBD1 | TRBV5-4 | CASSLDGTGGYNEQFF | TGTGCCAGCAGCTTGGACGGGACAGGGGGCTACAATGAGCAGTTCTTC
TRBJ2-1 | - | TRBD2 | TRBV6-2/TRBV6-3 | CASSYSGLENPHEQFF | TGTGCCAGCAGTTACTCAGGACTAGAAAACCCCCATGAGCAGTTCTTC